The T cell receptor (beta chain) under discussion was sequenced for a study of cytomegalovirus exposure and HLA in healthy donors. Across the whole study: Within an early data release were about 85 million unique TCRs drawn from HLA-typed donors. Overall study results and limits: Researchers reported that a few CMV-associated chains were confirmed in vitro as CMV antigen-specific.

V lost 8 bases and J lost 4; bases outside the gene matches: 1. The CDR3 length is 11 residues. Germline V gene lookup returns CDR1 MGHDK and CDR2 SYGVNS. As for this clone: Its specificity is unknown. The same CDR3 arises from other DNA sequences in this sample as well.

The PCR used 60 Vbeta and 13 Jbeta primers. Assay used: immunoSEQ multiplex PCR; TCRdb lists only in-frame clones, some missing. Of around 79,000 clones detected, over 65% appear once; the ten largest clones hold roughly 15%. The TCR was taken from a woman aged 40 to 50 in good health and CMV-seropositive. The rearrangement uses TRBV25-1 and TRBJ1-2; TRBD1 aligns across 7 bases. Material for sequencing was PBMCs. CDR3 nucleotides: TGTGCCAGCGGGACAGCCTATGGCTACACCTTC. Translation gives CASGTAYGYTF.